The source of this T cell receptor beta chain is a study of metastatic and nonmetastatic thyroid tumors. Study background: Malignant and benign thyroid patients had repertoires compared in peripheral blood and tumor or nodule tissue.

Details on this clone: What it binds is unknown.

Overall study results and limits: For both blood and tumor, malignant thyroid tumors reportedly showed significantly higher TCR beta diversity than benign nodules did.

Study processing details: CDR3 differences across clinicopathological groups were used to build a distant-metastasis classifier for papillary thyroid cancer. TCRdb re-called the PCR reads via MiXCR. TCRdb's processing, not the study's, gives the V and J calls here. This sample has around 19,000 clones, with roughly a third found just once. V lost 1 base and J lost 8, with 12 bases in between. The CDR3 spans 14 residues. Per germline, CDR1 SNHLY and CDR2 FYNNEI. All patients reached thyroid surgery having received no treatment beforehand. The gene calls are TRBV2 and TRBJ2-4; no reliable D call. The clonotype originates from a female donor with papillary thyroid cancer or a benign thyroid nodule (not recorded which). Some clones in this sample may be carry-over from other donors' samples. The sequenced material came from blood. For the CDR3, the DNA is TGTGCCAGCAGTGAAGAGGGTCCTCACGACATTCAGTACTTC. Amino acid sequence: CASSEEGPHDIQYF.